This TCR beta chain was recovered during a study of PD-1 blockade in mismatch repair-deficient tumors. Study-level background: Patients had about a dozen mismatch repair-deficient cancer types and were previously treated and progressing.

There are 16 residues in the CDR3. CDR1 and CDR2 (germline): SGHNT, YENEEA. V was pared by 2 bases and J by 0 bases, with 10 bases between. Turning to this clone: Its target is not known.

Sequenced by immunoSEQ multiplex PCR; TCRdb stores in-frame clones only, minus some. The repertoire holds approximately 80,000 clones, with 80% to 90% as singletons. Mismatch repair deficiency was confirmed in all patients, by PCR or immunohistochemistry. The TCR-sequenced patients were a few responders to pembrolizumab. Regarding the study as a whole: Rapid post-treatment expansion, then contraction, generally preceding radiologic response, marked tumor-resident clones.

V and J are TRBV11-3 and TRBJ1-4; D ambiguous. Here the sequenced sample was peripheral blood, taken 44 weeks after starting pembrolizumab. This receptor was obtained from an adult with mismatch repair-deficient cancer. CDR3 amino acids: CASSLSRATTNEKLFF. The CDR3 region has the DNA TGTGCCAGCAGCTTAAGTAGAGCCACAACTAATGAAAAACTGTTTTTT.